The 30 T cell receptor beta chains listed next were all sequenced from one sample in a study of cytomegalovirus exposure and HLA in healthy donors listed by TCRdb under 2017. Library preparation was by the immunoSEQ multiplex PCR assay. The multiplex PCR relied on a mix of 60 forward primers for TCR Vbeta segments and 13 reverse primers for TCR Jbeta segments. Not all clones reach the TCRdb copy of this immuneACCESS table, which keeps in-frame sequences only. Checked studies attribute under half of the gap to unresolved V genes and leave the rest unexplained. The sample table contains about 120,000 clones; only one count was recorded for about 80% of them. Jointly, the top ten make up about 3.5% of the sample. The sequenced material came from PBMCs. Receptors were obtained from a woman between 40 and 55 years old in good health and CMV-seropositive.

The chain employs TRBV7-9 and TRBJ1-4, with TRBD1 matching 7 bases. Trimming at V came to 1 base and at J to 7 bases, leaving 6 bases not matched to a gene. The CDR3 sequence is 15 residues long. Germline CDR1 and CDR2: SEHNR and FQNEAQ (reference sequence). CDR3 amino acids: CASSLEQGVGEKLFF. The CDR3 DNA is TGTGCCAGCAGCTTAGAGCAGGGGGTTGGTGAAAAACTGTTTTTT.

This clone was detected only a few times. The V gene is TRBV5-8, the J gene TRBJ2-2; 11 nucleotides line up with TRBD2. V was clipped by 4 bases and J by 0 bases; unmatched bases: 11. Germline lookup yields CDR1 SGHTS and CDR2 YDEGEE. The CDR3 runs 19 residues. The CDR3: CASSRGLAVKLTNTGELFF. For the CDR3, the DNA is TGTGCCAGCAGCCGGGGACTAGCGGTAAAACTCACGAACACCGGGGAGCTGTTTTTT.

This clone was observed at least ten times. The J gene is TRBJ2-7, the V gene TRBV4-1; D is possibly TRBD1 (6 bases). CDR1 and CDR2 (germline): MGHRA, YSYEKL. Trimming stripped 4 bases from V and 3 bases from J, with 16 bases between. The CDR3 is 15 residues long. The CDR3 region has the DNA TGCGCCAGCAGCCGGGCTACCACAGGGTTCTACGAGCAGTACTTC. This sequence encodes CASSRATTGFYEQYF.

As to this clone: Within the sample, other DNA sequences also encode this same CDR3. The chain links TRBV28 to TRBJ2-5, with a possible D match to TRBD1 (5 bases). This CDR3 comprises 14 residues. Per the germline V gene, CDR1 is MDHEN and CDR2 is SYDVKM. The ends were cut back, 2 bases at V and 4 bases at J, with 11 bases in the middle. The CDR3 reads CASSLKGQPETQYF. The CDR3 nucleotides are TGTGCCAGCAGTTTAAAGGGGCAGCCAGAGACCCAGTACTTC.

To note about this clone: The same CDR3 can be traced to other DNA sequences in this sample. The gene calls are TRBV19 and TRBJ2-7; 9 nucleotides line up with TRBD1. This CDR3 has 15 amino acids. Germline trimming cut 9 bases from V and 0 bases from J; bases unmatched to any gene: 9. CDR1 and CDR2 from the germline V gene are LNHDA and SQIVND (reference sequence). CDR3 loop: CASSPGTGISYEQYF. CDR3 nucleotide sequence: TGTGCCAGCAGTCCGGGGACAGGGATCTCCTACGAGCAGTACTTC.

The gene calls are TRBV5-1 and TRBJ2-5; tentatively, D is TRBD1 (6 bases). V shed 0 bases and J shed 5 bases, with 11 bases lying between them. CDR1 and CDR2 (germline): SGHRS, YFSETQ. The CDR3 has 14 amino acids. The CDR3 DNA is TGCGCCAGCAGCTTGGCAGGGGTTTATGAGACCCAGTACTTC. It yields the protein CASSLAGVYETQYF.

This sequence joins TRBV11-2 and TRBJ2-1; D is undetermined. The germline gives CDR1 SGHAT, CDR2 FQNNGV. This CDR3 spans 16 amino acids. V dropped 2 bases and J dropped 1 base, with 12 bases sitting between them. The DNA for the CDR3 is TGTGCCAGCAGCTTACCCCCGTCTCCTTCCTACAATGAGCAGTTCTTC. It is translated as CASSLPPSPSYNEQFF.

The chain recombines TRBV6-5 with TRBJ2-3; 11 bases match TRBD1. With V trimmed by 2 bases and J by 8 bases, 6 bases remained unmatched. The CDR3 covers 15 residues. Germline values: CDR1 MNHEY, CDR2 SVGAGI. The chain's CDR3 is CASSYTDRGRVTQYF. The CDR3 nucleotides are TGTGCCAGCAGTTACACGGACAGGGGGCGCGTTACGCAGTATTTT.

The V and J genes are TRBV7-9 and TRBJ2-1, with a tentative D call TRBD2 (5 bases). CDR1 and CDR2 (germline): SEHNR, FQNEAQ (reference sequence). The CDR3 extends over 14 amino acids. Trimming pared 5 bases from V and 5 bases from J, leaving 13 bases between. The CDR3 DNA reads TGTGCCAGCAGCCCCCCTACTAGTCACAATGAGCAGTTCTTC. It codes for CASSPPTSHNEQFF.

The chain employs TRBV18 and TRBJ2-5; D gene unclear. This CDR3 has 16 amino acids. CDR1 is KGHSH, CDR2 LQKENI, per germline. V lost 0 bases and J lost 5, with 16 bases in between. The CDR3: CASSPPSTRLEETQYF. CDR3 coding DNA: TGTGCCAGCTCACCACCGAGTACGCGGCTCGAGGAGACCCAGTACTTC.

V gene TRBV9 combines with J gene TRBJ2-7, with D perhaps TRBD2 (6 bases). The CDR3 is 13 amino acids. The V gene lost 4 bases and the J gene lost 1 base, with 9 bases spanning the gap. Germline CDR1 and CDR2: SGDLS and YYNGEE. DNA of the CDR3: TGTGCCAGCAGCCCGGGACTTTCCTACGAGCAGTACTTC. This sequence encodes CASSPGLSYEQYF.

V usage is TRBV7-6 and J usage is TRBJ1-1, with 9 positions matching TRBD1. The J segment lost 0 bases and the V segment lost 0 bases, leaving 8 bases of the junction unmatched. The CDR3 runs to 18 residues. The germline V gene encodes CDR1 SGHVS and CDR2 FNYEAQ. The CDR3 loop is CASSLASTGGIMNTEAFF. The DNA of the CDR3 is TGTGCCAGCAGCTTAGCGTCCACAGGGGGCATTATGAACACTGAAGCTTTCTTT.

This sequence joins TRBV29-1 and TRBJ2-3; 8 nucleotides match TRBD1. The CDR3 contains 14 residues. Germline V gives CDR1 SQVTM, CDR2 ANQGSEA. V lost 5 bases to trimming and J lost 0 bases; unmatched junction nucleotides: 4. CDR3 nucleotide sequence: TGCAGCGTTAGCGGACAGGGAAGCACAGATACGCAGTATTTT. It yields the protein CSVSGQGSTDTQYF.

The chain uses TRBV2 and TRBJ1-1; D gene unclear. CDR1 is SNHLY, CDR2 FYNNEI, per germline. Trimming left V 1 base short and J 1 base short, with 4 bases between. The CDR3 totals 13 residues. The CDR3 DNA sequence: TGTGCCAGCAGTGAAGACAGGAACACTGAAGCTTTCTTT. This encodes CASSEDRNTEAFF.

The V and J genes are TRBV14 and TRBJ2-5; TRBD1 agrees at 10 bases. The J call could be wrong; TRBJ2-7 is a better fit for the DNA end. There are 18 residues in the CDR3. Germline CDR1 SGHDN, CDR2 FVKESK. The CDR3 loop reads CASSQDSRPRDRGLEQYF. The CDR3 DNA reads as TGTGCCAGCAGCCAAGATTCCCGTCCCCGGGACAGGGGACTCGAGCAGTACTTC.

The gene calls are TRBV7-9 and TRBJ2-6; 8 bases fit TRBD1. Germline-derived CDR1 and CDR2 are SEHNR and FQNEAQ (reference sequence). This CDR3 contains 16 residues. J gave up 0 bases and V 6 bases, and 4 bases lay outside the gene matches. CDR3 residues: CASRGQVNSGANVLTF. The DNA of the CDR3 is TGTGCCAGCAGGGGACAGGTAAACTCTGGGGCCAACGTCCTGACTTTC.

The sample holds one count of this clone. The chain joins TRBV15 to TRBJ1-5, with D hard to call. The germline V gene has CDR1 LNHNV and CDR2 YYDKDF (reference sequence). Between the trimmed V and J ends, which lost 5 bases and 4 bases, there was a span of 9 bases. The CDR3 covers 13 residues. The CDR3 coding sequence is TGTGCCACCAGCGTACTCCTTAATCAGCCCCAGCATTTT. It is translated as CATSVLLNQPQHF.

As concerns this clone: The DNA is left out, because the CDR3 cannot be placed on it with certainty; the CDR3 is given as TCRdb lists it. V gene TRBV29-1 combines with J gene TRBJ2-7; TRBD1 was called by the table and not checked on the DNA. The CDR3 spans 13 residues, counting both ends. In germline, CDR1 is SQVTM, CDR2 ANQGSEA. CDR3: CSVSLDRGYEQYF.

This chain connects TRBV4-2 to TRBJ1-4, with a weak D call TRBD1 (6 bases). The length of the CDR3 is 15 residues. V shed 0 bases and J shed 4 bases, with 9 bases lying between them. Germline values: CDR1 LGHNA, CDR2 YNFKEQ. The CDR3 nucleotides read TGTGCCAGCAGCCAAGAGTCAGGGGTTAATGAAAAACTGTTTTTT. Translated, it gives CASSQESGVNEKLFF.

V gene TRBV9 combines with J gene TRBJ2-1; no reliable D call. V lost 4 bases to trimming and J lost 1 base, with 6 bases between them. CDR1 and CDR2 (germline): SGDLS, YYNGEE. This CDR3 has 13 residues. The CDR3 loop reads CASSSQSYNEQFF. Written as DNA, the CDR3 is TGTGCCAGCAGCTCCCAATCCTACAATGAGCAGTTCTTC. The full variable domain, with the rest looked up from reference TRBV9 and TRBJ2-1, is DSGVTQTPKHLITATGQRVTLRCSPRSGDLSVYWYQQSLDQGLQFLIQYYNGEERAKGNILERFSAQQFPDLHSELNLSSLELGDSALYFCASSSQSYNEQFFGPGTRLTVL.

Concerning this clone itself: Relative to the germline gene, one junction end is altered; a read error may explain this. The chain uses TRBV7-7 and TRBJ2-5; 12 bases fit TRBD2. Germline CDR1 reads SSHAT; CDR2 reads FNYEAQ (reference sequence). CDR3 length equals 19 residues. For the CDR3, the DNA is TGTGCTAGCAGCACAGCAACTAGCGGGAGGAGTGGCATGGGGGAGACCCAGTACTTC. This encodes CASSTATSGRSGMGETQYF.

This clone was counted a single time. CDR3 in DNA: TGTGCCAGTAGTAGAGGGAATATAAAAGAGACCCAGTACTTC. Translation gives CASSRGNIKETQYF. The chain recombines TRBV19 with TRBJ2-5, with D possibly being TRBD2 (5 bases). There are 14 residues in the CDR3. Trimming took off 4 bases at V and 3 bases at J, with 12 bases between the two ends. CDR1 is LNHDA and CDR2 is SQIVND in the germline V gene (reference sequence).

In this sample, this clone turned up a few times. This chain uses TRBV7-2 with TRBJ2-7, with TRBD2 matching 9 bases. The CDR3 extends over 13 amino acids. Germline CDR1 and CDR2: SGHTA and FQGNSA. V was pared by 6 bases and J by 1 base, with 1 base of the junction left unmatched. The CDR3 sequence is CASRLAGSYEQYF. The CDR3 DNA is TGTGCCAGCAGACTAGCGGGTTCCTACGAGCAGTACTTC.

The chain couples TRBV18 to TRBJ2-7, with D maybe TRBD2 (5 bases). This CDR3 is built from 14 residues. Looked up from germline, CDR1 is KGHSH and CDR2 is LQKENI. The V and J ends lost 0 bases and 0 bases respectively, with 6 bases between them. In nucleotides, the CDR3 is TGTGCCAGCTCACCACCAGGGAGCTCCTACGAGCAGTACTTC. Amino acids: CASSPPGSSYEQYF. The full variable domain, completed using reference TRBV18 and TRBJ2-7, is NAGVMQNPRHLVRRRGQEARLRCSPMKGHSHVYWYRQLPEEGLKFMVYLQKENIIDESGMPKERFSAEFPKEGPSILRIQQVVRGDSAAYFCASSPPGSSYEQYFGPGTRLTVT.

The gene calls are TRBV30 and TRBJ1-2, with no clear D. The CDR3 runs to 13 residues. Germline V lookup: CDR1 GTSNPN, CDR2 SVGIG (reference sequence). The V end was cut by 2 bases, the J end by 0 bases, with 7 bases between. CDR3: CAWSSEPNYGYTF. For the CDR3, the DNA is TGTGCCTGGAGTTCAGAACCTAACTATGGCTACACCTTC.

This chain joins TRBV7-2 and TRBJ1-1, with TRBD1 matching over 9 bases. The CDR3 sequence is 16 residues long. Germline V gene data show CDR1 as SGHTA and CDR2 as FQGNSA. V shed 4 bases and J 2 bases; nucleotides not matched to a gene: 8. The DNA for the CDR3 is TGTGCCAGCAGCTACCGACAGGGACAGGGTAACACTGAAGCTTTCTTT. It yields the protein CASSYRQGQGNTEAFF. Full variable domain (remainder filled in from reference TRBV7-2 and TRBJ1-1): GAGVSQSPSNKVTEKGKDVELRCDPISGHTALYWYRQSLGQGLEFLIYFQGNSAPDKSGLPSDRFSAERTGGSVSTLTIQRTQQEDSAVYLCASSYRQGQGNTEAFFGQGTRLTVV.

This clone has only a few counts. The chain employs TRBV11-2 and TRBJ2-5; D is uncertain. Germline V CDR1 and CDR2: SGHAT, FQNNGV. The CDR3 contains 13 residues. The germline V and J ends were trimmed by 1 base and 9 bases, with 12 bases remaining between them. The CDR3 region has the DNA TGTGCCAGCAGCTTAGTCTCCCCCCAGGCCCAGTACTTC. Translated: CASSLVSPQAQYF. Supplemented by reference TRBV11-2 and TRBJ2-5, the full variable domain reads EAGVAQSPRYKIIEKRQSVAFWCNPISGHATLYWYQQILGQGPKLLIQFQNNGVVDDSQLPKDRFSAERLKGVDSTLKIQPAKLEDSAVYLCASSLVSPQAQYFGPGTRLLVL.

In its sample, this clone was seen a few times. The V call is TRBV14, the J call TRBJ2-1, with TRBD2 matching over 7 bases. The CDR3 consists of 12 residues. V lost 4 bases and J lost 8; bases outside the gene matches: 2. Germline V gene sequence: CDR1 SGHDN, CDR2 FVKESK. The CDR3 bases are TGTGCCAGCAGCCCGGGAGGATATGAGCAGTTCTTC. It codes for CASSPGGYEQFF. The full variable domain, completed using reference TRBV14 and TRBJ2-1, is EAGVTQFPSHSVIEKGQTVTLRCDPISGHDNLYWYRRVMGKEIKFLLHFVKESKQDESGMPNNRFLAERTGGTYSTLKVQPAELEDSGVYFCASSPGGYEQFFGPGTRLTVL.

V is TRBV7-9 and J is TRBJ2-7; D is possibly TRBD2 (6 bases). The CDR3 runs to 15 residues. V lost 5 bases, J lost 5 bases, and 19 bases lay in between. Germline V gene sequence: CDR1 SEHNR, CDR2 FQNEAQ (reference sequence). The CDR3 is CASSPGGSGFDEQYF. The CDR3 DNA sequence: TGTGCCAGCAGCCCTGGGGGGTCAGGGTTTGACGAGCAGTACTTC.

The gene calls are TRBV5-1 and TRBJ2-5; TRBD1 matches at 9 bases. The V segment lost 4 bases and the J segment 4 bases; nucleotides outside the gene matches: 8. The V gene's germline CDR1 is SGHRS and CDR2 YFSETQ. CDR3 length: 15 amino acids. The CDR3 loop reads CASSGRTGVGETQYF. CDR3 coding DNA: TGCGCCAGCAGCGGAAGGACAGGGGTAGGAGAGACCCAGTACTTC.